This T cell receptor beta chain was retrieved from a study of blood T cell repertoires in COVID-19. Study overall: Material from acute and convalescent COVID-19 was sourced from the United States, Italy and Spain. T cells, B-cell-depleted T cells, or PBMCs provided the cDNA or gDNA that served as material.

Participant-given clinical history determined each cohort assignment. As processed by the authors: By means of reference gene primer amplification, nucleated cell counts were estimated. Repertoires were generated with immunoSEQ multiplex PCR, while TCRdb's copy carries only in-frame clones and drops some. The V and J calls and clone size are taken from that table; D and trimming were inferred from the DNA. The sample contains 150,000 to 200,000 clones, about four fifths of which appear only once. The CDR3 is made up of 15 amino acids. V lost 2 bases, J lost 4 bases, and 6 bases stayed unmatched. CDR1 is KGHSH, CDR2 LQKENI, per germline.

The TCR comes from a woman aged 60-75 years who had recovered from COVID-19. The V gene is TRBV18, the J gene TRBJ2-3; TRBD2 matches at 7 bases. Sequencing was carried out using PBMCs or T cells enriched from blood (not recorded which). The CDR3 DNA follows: TGTGCCAGCTCACCAGGCGGGGGAGGCGCAGATACGCAGTATTTT. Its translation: CASSPGGGGADTQYF.